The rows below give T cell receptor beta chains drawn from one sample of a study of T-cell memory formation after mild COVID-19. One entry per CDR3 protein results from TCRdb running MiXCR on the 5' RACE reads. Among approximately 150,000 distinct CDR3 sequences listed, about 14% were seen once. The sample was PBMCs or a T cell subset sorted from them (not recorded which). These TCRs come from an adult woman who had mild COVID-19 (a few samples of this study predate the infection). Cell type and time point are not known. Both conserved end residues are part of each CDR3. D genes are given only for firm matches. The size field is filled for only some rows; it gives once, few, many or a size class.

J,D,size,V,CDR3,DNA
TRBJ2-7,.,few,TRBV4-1,CASSQDLTSLEWSYEQYF,TGCGCCAGCAGCCAAGATTTAACTTCCCTCGAGTGGTCCTACGAGCAGTACTTC
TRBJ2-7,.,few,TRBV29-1,CSASGGERGKEQYF,TGCAGCGCCTCCGGAGGGGAACGGGGCAAAGAGCAGTACTTC
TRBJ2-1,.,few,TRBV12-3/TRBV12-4,CASSLMGPLGNEQFF,TGTGCCAGCAGTTTAATGGGGCCCCTAGGGAATGAGCAGTTCTTC
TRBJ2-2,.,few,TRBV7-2,CASAGTLDSGELFF,TGTGCCAGCGCCGGGACTTTGGACAGCGGGGAGCTGTTTTTT
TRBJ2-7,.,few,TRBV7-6,CASSLDGTQYEQYF,TGTGCCAGCAGCTTAGATGGGACACAATACGAGCAGTACTTC
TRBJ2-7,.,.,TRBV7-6,CASSLGIRGHSYEQYF,TGTGCCAGCAGCTTAGGCATCAGGGGCCACTCCTACGAGCAGTACTTC
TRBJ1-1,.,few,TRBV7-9,CASSDRVEGFF,TGTGCCAGCAGCGATCGGGTTGAAGGTTTCTTT
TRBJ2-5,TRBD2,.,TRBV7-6,CASSLEGGGAAVLETQYF,TGTGCCAGCAGCTTAGAAGGCGGGGGGGCTGCTGTACTAGAGACCCAGTACTTC
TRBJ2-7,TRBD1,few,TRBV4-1,CASSQGRTGKYEQYF,TGCGCCAGCAGCCAGGGGCGGACAGGCAAGTACGAGCAGTACTTC
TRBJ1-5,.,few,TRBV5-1,CASSPRGGQPQHF,TGCGCCAGCAGCCCAAGGGGAGGTCAGCCCCAGCATTTT
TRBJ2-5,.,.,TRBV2,CASSTIKSPQGPSHQETQYF,TGTGCCAGCAGTACAATCAAATCACCGCAGGGGCCTAGTCACCAAGAGACCCAGTACTTC
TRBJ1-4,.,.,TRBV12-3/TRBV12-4,CASSGEKLFF,TGTGCCAGCAGCGGTGAAAAACTGTTTTTT
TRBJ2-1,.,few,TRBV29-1,CSVGDYNEQFF,TGCAGCGTTGGTGACTACAATGAGCAGTTCTTC
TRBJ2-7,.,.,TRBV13,CASSGKGSAYEQYF,TGTGCCAGCAGTGGAAAGGGGTCGGCCTACGAGCAGTACTTC
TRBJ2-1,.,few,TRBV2,CASRVISEQFF,TGTGCCAGCAGAGTAATAAGTGAGCAGTTCTTC
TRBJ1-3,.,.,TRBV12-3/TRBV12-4,CASSPGFRRLRNTIYF,TGTGCCAGCAGCCCGGGTTTTCGGCGATTACGAAACACCATATATTTT
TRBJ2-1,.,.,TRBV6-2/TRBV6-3,CASSPYANEQFF,TGTGCCAGCAGTCCTTACGCCAATGAGCAGTTCTTC
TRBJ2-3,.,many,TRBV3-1,CASSSGDTQYF,TGTGCCAGCAGCTCGGGGGATACGCAGTATTTT
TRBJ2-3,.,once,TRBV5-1,CASSTLTGNTQYF,TGCGCCAGCAGCACCCTGACAGGAAATACGCAGTATTTT